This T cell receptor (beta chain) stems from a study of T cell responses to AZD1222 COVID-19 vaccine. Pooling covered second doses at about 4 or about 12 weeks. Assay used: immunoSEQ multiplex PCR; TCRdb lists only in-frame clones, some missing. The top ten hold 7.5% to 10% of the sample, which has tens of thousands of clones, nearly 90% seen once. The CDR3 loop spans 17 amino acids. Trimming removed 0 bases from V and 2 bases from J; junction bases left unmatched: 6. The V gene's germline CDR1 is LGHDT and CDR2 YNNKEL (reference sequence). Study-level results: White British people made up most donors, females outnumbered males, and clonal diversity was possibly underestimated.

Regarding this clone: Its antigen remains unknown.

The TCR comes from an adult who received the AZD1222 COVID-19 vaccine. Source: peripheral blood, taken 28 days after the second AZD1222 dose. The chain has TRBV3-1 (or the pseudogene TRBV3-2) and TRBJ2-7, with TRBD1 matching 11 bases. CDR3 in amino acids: CASSQDGAGQGAYEQYF. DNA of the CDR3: TGTGCCAGCAGCCAAGACGGCGCGGGACAGGGGGCCTACGAGCAGTACTTC.